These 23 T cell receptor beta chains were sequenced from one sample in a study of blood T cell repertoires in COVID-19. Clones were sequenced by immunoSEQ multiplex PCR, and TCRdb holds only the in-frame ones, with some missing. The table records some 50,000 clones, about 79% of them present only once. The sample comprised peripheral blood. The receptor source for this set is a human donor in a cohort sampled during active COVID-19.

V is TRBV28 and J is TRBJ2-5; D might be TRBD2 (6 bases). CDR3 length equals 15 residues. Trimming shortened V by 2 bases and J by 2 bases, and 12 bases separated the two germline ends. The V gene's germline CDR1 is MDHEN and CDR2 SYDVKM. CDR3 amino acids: CASSLGGRRQETQYF. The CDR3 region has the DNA TGTGCCAGCAGTTTAGGAGGGCGTAGGCAAGAGACCCAGTACTTC.

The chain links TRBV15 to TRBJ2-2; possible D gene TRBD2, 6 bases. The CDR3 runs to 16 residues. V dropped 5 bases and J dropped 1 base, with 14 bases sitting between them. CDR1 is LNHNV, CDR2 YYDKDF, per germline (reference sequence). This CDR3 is CATSGAGRRNTGELFF. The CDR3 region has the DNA TGTGCCACCAGCGGTGCGGGACGGCGGAACACCGGGGAGCTGTTTTTT.

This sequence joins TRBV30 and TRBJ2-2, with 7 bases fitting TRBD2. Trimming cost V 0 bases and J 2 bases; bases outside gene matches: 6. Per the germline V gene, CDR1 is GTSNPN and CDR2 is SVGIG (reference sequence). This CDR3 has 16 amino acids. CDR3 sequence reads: CAWSVGSGGNTGELFF. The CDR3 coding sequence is TGTGCCTGGAGTGTAGGTTCGGGGGGTAACACCGGGGAGCTGTTTTTT.

The CDR3 DNA follows: TGTGCCAGCAGTAGGTCCGGGAAATACGAGCAGTACTTC. Amino acid sequence: CASSRSGKYEQYF. The V call is TRBV12-3 or TRBV12-4, the J call TRBJ2-7; D may be TRBD2 (5 bases). CDR3 length equals 13 residues. The V end lost 5 bases, the J end lost 4 bases, and 12 bases lay between the germline ends.

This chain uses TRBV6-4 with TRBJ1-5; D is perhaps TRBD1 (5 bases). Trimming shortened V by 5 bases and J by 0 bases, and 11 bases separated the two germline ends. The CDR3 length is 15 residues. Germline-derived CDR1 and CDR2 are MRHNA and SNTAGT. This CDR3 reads CASSPQGFSNQPQHF. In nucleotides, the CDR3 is TGTGCCAGCAGTCCTCAGGGATTTAGCAATCAGCCCCAGCATTTT.

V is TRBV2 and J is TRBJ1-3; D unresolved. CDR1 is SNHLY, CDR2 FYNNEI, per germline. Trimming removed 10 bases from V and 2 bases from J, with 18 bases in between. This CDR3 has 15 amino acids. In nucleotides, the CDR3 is TGTGCCACCGCCCAGAGGCCTGTTGCTGGAAACACCATATATTTT. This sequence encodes CATAQRPVAGNTIYF.

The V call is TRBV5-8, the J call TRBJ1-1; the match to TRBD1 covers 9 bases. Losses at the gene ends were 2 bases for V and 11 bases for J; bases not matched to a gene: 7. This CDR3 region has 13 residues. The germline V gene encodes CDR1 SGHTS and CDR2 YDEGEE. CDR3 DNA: TGTGCCAGCAGCTTTGGCCCTGGGACAGGGGCTTTCTTT. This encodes CASSFGPGTGAFF.

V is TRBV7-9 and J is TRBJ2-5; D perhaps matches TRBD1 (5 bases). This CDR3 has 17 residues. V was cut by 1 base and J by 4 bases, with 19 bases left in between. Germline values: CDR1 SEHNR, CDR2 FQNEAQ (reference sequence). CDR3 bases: TGTGCCAGCAGCTTAGTAGGCAGGGCCAAAGATAGAGAGACCCAGTACTTC. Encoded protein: CASSLVGRAKDRETQYF.

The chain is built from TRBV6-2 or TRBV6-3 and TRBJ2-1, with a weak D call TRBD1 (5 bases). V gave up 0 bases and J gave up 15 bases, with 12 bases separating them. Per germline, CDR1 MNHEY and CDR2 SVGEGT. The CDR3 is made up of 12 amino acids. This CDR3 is CASSYSLQERFF. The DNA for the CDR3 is TGTGCCAGCAGTTACTCGCTACAGGAACGGTTCTTC.

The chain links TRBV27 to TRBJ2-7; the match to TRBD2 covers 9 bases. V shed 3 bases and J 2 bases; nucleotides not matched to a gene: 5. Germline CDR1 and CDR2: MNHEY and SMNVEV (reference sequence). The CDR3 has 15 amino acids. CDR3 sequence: CASSFSSGITYEQYF. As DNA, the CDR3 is TGTGCCAGCAGTTTCTCTAGCGGGATTACCTACGAGCAGTACTTC.

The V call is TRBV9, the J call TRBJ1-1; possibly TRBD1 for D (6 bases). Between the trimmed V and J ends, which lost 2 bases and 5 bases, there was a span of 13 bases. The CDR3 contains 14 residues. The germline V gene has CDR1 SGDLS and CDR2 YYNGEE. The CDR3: CASSVQGRVTEAFF. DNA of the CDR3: TGTGCCAGCAGCGTTCAGGGGAGAGTAACTGAAGCTTTCTTT. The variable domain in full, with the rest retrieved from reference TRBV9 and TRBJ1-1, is DSGVTQTPKHLITATGQRVTLRCSPRSGDLSVYWYQQSLDQGLQFLIQYYNGEERAKGNILERFSAQQFPDLHSELNLSSLELGDSALYFCASSVQGRVTEAFFGQGTRLTVV.

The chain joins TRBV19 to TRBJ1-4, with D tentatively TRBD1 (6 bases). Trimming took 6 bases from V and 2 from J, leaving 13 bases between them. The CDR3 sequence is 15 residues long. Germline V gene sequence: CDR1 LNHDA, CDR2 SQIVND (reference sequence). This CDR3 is CASSPWGPTNEKLFF. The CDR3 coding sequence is TGTGCCAGTAGCCCCTGGGGGCCCACTAATGAAAAACTGTTTTTT. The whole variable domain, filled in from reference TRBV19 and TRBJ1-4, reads DGGITQSPKYLFRKEGQNVTLSCEQNLNHDAMYWYRQDPGQGLRLIYYSQIVNDFQKGDIAEGYSVSREKKESFPLTVTSAQKNPTAFYLCASSPWGPTNEKLFFGSGTQLSVL.

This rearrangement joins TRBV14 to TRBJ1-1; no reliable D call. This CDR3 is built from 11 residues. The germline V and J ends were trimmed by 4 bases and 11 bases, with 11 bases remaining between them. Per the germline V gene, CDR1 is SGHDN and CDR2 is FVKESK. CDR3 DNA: TGTGCCAGCAGCCCGGGTGGGTGGGCTTTCTTT. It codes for CASSPGGWAFF.

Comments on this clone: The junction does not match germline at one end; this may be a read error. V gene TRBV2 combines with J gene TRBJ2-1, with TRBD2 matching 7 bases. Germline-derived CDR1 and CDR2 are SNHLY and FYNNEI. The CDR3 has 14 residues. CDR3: CASRAGSSYNERFF. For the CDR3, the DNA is TGTGCCAGTCGAGCGGGGAGCTCCTACAATGAGCGGTTCTTC.

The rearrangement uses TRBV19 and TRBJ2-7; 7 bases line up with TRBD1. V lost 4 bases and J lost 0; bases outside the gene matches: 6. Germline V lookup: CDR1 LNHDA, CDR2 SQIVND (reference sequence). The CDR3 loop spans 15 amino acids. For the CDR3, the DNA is TGTGCCAGTAGTACTCCGGACAGGAGCTCCTACGAGCAGTACTTC. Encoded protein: CASSTPDRSSYEQYF.

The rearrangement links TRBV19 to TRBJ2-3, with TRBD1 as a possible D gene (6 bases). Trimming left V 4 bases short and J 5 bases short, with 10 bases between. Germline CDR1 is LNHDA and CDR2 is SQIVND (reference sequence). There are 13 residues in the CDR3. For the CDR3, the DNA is TGTGCCAGTAGTAGACAGGTGGGAGATACGCAGTATTTT. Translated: CASSRQVGDTQYF.

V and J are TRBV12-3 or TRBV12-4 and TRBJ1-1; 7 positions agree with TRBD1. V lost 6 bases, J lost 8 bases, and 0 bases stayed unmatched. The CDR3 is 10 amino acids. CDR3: CASRGQEAFF. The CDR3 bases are TGTGCCAGCAGGGGACAGGAAGCTTTCTTT.

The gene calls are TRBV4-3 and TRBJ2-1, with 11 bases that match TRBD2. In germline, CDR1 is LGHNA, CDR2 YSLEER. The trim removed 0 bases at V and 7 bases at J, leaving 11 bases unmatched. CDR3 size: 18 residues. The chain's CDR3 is CASSQDVFLAGGSNEQFF. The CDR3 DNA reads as TGCGCCAGCAGCCAAGACGTCTTTCTAGCGGGAGGATCTAATGAGCAGTTCTTC.

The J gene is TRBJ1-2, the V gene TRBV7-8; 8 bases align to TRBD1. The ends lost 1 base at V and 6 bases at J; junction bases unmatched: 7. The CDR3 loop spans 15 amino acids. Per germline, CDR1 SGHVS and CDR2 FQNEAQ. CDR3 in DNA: TGTGCCAGCAGCTTAGAGGCAGGGGGCATGGATGGCTACACCTTC. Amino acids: CASSLEAGGMDGYTF.

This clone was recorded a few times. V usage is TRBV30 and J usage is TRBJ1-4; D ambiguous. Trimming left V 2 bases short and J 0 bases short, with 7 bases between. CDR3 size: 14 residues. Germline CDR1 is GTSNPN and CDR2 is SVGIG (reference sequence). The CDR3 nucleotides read TGTGCCTGGAGTCGGGAGACAACTAATGAAAAACTGTTTTTT. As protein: CAWSRETTNEKLFF.

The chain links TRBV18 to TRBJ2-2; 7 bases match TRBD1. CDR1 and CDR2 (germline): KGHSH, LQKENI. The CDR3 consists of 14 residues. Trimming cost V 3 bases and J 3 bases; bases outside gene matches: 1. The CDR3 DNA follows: TGTGCCAGCTCACCCGACAGGGACACCGGGGAGCTGTTTTTT. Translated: CASSPDRDTGELFF.

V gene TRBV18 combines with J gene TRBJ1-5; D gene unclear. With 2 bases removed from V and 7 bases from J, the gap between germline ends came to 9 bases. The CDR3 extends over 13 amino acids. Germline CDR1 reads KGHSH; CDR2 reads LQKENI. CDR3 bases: TGTGCCAGCTCACCAGGCGGGAACCAGCCCCAGCATTTT. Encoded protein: CASSPGGNQPQHF.

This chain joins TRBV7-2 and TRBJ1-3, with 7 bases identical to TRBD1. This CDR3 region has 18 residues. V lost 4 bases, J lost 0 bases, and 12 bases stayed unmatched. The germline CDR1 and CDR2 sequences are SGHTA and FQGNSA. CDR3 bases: TGTGCCAGCAGCTCAGAACTACAGGGGCCGAACTCTGGAAACACCATATATTTT. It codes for CASSSELQGPNSGNTIYF. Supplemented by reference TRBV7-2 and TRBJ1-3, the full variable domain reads GAGVSQSPSNKVTEKGKDVELRCDPISGHTALYWYRQSLGQGLEFLIYFQGNSAPDKSGLPSDRFSAERTGGSVSTLTIQRTQQEDSAVYLCASSSELQGPNSGNTIYFGEGSWLTVV.